The rows below give T cell receptor beta chains drawn from one sample of a study of tumor-infiltrating lymphocytes in primary liver carcinoma. Each CDR3 protein gets one entry after TCRdb re-called the multiplex PCR reads with MiXCR. The sample holds approximately 47,000 distinct CDR3 sequences, around 79% seen once. What was sequenced was liver tumor tissue from sampling region 3. The receptor source for this set is a man aged 35-49 years with primary liver carcinoma and hepatitis B virus infection. The CDR3 runs from the conserved cysteine through the conserved F or W. Fields, in order: V gene, CDR3 protein.

TRBV6-4,CASSDLAGGITDTQYF
TRBV2,CVSSEVYSNQPQHF
TRBV25-1,CASSVGDWQFF
TRBV14,CASSLDSSYEQYF
TRBV29-1,CSVERGVSGSRTDAQYF
TRBV30,CAWNPQLGSGLPVSPDTQYF
TRBV11-2,CTSSLDIRLAMGEQFF
TRBV4-1,CASNPTGGGWEEQYF
TRBV6-2/TRBV6-3,CASSPTLRLDTQYF
TRBV4-1,CANNQGVQGDTQYF
TRBV6-1,CASSELGQGSSPLHF
TRBV12-3/TRBV12-4,CASSLGGQSNEKLFF
TRBV2,CASSRGGLAPYERYF
TRBV4-1,CASSQPWGLADYNEQSF
TRBV10-3,CAISEMTGMVRNTYEQYF
TRBV29-1,CSVAPGQLTDTHYF
TRBV29-1,CSVEANSGTDTQYF
TRBV12-5,CASGSGSSREQFF
TRBV6-1,CANSEGTLGAGAYEQYF
TRBV12-3/TRBV12-4,CVSTLGPVTESPLNF
TRBV28,CASNLHYGLARVDEQFF
TRBV11-2,CASSLGGGDEQFF
TRBV30,CAWSAGHQETQYF
TRBV11-1,CVSSLGTSAQTDTQYF
TRBV11-2,CASSLGIGLDMGEQFF
TRBV6-5,CASSYAGSRDEAQAFF
TRBV5-5,CASSIGLTGELFF
TRBV10-3,CATRPTGGGPEAFF
TRBV10-3,CAISIQRGPEELFF
TRBV10-3,CAISVGGTANTGELIF
TRBV7-9,CPSSFTAGAIYEQYF
TRBV11-1,CASSPRGGAYNEQFF
TRBV28,CASNTLDRTDWELFF
TRBV6-1,CANSELGQGRPYEQYF
TRBV29-1,CSGLPGQVVDKQFF
TRBV6-1,CASRGDSGSTYEKYF
TRBV6-5,CASIGGVLYNEEFF
TRBV6-6,CASSYQVEYSNQPQQF
TRBV14,CAGRSARDTRELCF
TRBV7-3,CASSPGHHTDTQYF
TRBV6-5,CASSPLDPPDNEQFF
TRBV12-3/TRBV12-4,CTSSPPVVPYEQYF
TRBV18,CAGSRRTRAYNEQFF
TRBV7-9,CTSTPWPYNEQFF
TRBV4-2,CASSQEWTGSYEQYF
TRBV12-3/TRBV12-4,CPSSWSGQETQYF
TRBV7-9,CASSMTPGELFF
TRBV12-3/TRBV12-4,CASGWGQGACGYTF
TRBV11-2,CVSSSRMGGANRHEQYF
TRBV11-1,CASSSGPDQSQHF
TRBV6-6,CASSYHRNSSYDQYF
TRBV11-2,CASSLTDTAYGQYF
TRBV12-3/TRBV12-4,CVIVGLGFNEQFF
TRBV7-8,CASSRYPARNTGELFF
TRBV11-1,CARSLGLAGEIDNEQFF
TRBV6-6,CASSYSRDRGLSTGELFF
TRBV11-2,CASSLTDTAYEQHF
TRBV5-1,CASSPGQRAPGYGYTF
TRBV29-1,CSGLPGHGMDEQFF
TRBV4-1,CASSQDFSGSSAEQCF